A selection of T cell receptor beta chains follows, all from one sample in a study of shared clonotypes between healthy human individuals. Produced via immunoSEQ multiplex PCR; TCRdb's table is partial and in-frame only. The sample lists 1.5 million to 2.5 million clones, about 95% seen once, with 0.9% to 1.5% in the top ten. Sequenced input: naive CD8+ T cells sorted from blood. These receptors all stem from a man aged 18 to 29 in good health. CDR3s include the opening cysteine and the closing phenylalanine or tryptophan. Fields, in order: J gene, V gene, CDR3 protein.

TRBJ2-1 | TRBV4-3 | CASSQDRGTAGSEQFF
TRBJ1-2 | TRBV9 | CASSGGQGGHGYTF
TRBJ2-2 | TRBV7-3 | CASSLVESTGELFF
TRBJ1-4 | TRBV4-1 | CASSQGGQGSNEKLFF
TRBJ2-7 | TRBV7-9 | CASSPDPSHEQYF
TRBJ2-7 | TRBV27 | CASSPSPDGSSYEQYF
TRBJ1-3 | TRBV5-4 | CASSYGQGSGNTIYF
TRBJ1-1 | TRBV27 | CASRRTEHMNTEAFF
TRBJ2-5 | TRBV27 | CASSPEWGETQYF
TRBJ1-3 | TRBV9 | CASSVGIPGTEISGNTIYF
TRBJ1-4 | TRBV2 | CASSELRLGATNEKLFF
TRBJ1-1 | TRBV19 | CASSIGRGSVNTEAFF
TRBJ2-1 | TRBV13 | CASSLRTGGYNEQFF
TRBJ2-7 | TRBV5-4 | CASSIGTASPTNPYEQYF
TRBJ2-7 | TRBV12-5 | CASGLGSGQRPYEQYF
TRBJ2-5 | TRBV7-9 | CASSPEYQETQYF
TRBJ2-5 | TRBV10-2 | CASSEGPLQETQYF
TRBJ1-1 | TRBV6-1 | CASSDQTGQGGTEAFF
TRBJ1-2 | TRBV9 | CASSVDREEGYTF
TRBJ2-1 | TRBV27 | CASSTQGASDEQFF
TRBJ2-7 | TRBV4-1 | CASSQVQGSSYEQYF
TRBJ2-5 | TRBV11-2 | CASSLRPGGAGETQYF
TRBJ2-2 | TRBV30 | CAWELAGTGELFF
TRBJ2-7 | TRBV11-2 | CASSYGLGTGRSEQYF
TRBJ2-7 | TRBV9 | CASNEGGATYEQYF
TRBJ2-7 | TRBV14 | CASSQGLSYEQYF
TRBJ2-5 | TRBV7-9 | CASSLLAGVQETQYF
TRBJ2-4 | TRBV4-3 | CASSQERPGTEGNIQYF
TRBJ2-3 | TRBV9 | CASSPGLADTDTQYF
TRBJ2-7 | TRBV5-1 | CASSLEVPYEQYF
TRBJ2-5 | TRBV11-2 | CASSLKVFGTAQETQYF
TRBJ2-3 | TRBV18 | CASSPTPPGGDTDTQYF
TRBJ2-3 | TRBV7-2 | CASSPSGGPTDTQYF
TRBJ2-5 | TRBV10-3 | CAISEDRVEETQYF
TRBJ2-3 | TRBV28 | CASSLPSAGRGGPPSTDTQYF
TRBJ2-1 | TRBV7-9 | CASSLSSDNEQFF
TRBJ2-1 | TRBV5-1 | CASSLSSGSNNEQFF
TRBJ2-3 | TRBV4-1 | CASSQVASGGSDTQYF
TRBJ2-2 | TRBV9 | CASSVVIGGYTGELFF
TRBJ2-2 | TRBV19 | CASSNGLAGNTGELFF
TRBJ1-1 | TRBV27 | CASSLGAGSEAFF
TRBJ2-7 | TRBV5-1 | CASTLRQGYEQYF
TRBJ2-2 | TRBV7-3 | CASSRQGNTGELFF
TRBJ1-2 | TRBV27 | CASSIGPANYGYTF
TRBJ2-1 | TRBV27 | CASSLSAGAGQNEQFF
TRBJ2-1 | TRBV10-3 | CAISDEGERGNEQFF
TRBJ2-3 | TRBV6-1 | CASKERGLRTDTQYF
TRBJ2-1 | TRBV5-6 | CASSSRDRYNEQFF
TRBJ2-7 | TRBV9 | CASSPGLPYEQYF
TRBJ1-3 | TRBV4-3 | CASSQSGQGRNTIYF
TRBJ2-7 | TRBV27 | CASSPADREAYEQYF
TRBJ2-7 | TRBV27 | CASSLNSRYEQYF
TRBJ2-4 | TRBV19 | CARRDRSGSAKNIQYF
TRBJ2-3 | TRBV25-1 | CASRRTGSADTQYF